This T cell receptor (beta chain) was captured in a study of T-cell memory formation after mild COVID-19. This CDR3 comprises 13 residues. The J segment lost 7 bases and the V segment lost 5 bases, leaving 6 bases of the junction unmatched. Germline V gives CDR1 LNHDA, CDR2 SQIVND (reference sequence). TCRdb reprocessed the 5' RACE reads with MiXCR, giving one entry per CDR3 protein. This table has approximately 250,000 distinct CDR3 sequences, over 15% appearing once. This clonotype appeared a few times. The sequence came from a man aged 18 to 29 who had mild COVID-19 (a few samples of this study predate the infection). Cell type and time point are not known. The specimen was PBMCs or a T cell subset sorted from them (not recorded which). The chain links TRBV19 to TRBJ1-1, with TRBD1 matching over 8 bases. CDR3 sequence (DNA): TGTGCCAGTAGTCCCCGGACAGGGATTGAAGCTTTCTTT. Protein product: CASSPRTGIEAFF.